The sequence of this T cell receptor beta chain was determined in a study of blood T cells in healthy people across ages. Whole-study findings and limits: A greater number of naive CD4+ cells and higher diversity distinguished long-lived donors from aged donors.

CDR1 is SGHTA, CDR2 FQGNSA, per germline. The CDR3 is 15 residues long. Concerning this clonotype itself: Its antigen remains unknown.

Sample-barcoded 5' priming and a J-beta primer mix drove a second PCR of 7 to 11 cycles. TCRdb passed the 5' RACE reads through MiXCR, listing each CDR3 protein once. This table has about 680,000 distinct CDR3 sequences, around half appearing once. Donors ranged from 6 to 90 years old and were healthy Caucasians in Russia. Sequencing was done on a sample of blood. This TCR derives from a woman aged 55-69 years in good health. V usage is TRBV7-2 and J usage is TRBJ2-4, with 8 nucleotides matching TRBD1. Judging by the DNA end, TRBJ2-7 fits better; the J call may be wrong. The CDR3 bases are TGTGCCAGCAGCCTCTCTTCACAGGGGGATAACGAGCAGTACTTC. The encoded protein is CASSLSSQGDNEQYF.